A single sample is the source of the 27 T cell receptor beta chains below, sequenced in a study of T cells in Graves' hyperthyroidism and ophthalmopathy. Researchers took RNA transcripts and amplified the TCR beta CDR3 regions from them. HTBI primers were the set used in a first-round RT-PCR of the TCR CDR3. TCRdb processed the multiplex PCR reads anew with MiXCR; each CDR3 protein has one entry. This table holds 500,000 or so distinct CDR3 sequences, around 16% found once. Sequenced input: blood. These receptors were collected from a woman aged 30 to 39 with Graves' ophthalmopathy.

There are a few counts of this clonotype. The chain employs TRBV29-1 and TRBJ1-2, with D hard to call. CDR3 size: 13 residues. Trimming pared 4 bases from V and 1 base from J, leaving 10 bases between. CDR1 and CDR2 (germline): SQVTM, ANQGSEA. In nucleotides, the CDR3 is TGCAGCGTTGTACCCAGCGATAACTATGGCTACACCTTC. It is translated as CSVVPSDNYGYTF.

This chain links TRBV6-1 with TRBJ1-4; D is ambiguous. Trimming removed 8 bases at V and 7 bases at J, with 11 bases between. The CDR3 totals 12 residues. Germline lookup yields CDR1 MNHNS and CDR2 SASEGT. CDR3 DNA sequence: TGTGCCAGCCTCCAACGAGCTGAAAAACTGTTTTTT. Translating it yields CASLQRAEKLFF.

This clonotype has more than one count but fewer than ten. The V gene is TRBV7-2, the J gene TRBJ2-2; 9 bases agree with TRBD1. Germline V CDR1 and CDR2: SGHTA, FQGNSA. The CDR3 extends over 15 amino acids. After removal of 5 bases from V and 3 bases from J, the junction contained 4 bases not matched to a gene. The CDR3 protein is CASSRDRVDTGELFF. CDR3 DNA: TGTGCCAGCAGCCGGGACAGGGTGGACACCGGGGAGCTGTTTTTT.

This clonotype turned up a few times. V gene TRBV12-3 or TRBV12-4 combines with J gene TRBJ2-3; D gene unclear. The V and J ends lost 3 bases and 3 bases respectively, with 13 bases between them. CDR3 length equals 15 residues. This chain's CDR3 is CASSFDGQRTDTQYF. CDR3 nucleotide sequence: TGTGCCAGCAGTTTTGACGGGCAGCGAACAGATACGCAGTATTTT.

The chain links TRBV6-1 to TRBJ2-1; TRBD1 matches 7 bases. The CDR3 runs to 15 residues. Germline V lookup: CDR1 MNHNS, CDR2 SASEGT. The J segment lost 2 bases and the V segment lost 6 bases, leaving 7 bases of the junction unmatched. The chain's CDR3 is CASSTGVVAYNEQFF. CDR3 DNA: TGTGCCAGCAGCACAGGGGTAGTAGCCTACAATGAGCAGTTCTTC.

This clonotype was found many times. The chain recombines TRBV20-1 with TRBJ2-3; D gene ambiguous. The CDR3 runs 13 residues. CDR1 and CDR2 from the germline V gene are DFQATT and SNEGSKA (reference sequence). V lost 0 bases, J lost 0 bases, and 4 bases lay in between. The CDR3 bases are TGCAGTGCTAGAGATGAAAGCACAGATACGCAGTATTTT. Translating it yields CSARDESTDTQYF.

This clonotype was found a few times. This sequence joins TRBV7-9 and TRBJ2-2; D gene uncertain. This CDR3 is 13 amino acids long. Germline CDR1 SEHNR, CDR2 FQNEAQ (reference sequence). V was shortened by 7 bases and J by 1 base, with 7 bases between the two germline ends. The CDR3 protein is CASNRKNTGELFF. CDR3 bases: TGTGCCAGCAATCGGAAGAACACCGGGGAGCTGTTTTTT.

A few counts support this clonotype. For the CDR3, the DNA is TGTGCCAGCAGCGCCGAGGAGTTGGGTGGGCAGCCCCAGCATTTT. Its protein product is CASSAEELGGQPQHF. The J gene is TRBJ1-5, the V gene TRBV9; D is undetermined. Germline V lookup: CDR1 SGDLS, CDR2 YYNGEE. The CDR3 totals 15 residues. V was trimmed by 3 bases and J by 7 bases, leaving 17 bases between them. The whole variable domain, filled in from reference TRBV9 and TRBJ1-5, reads DSGVTQTPKHLITATGQRVTLRCSPRSGDLSVYWYQQSLDQGLQFLIQYYNGEERAKGNILERFSAQQFPDLHSELNLSSLELGDSALYFCASSAEELGGQPQHFGDGTRLSIL.

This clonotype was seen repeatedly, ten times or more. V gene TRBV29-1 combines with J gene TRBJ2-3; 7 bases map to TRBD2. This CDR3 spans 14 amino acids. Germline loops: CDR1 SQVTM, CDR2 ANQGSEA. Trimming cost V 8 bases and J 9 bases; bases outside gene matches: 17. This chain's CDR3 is CSSVKLASGGTQYF. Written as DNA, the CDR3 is TGCAGCAGCGTTAAATTAGCGTCGGGAGGCACGCAGTATTTT.

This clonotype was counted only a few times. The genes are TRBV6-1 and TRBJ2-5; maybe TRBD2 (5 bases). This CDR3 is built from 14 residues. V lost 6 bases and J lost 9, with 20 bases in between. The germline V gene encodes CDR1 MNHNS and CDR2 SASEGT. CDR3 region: CASSRDGNSVPQYF. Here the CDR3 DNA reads TGTGCCAGCAGCCGCGACGGGAATTCAGTCCCCCAGTACTTC.

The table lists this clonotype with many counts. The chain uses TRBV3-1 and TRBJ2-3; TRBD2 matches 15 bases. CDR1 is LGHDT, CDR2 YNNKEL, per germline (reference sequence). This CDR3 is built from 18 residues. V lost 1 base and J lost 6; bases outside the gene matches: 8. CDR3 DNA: TGTGCCAGCAGCCAAGCTAGGACTAGCGGGAGGGCCGCGGATACGCAGTATTTT. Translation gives CASSQARTSGRAADTQYF.

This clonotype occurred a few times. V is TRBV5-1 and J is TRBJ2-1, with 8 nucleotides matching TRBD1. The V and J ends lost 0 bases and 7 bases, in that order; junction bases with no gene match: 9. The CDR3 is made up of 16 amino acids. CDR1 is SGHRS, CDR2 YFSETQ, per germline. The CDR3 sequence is CASSLDPGGVTNEQFF. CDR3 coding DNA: TGCGCCAGCAGCTTGGACCCAGGGGGCGTAACGAATGAGCAGTTCTTC.

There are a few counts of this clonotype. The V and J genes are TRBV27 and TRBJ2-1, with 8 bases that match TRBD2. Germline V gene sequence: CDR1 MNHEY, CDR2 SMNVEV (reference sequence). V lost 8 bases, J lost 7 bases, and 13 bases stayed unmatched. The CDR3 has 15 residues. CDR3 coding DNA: TGTGCCAGCCTCGTCCAGGGCGGGAGGTTAAATGAGCAGTTCTTC. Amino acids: CASLVQGGRLNEQFF.

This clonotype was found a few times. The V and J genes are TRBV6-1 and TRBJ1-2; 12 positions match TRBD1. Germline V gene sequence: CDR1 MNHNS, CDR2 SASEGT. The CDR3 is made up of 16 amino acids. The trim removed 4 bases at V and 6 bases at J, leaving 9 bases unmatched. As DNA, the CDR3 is TGTGCCAGCAGTGGGGGACAGGGGGCGTTGAGGGATGGCTACACCTTC. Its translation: CASSGGQGALRDGYTF.

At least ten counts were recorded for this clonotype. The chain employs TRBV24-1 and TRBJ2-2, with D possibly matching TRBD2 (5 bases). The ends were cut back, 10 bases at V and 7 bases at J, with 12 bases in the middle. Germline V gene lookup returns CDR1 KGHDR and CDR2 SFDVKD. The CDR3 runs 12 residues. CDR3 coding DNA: TGTGCCACTGAGGGAGCGGACGGGGAGCTGTTTTTT. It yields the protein CATEGADGELFF.

The CDR3 DNA sequence: TGTGCCAGCAGTTCCCCGGGACTAGCCCTCCAAGAGACCCAGTACTTC. This codes for CASSSPGLALQETQYF. The rearrangement joins TRBV6-1 to TRBJ2-5; 9 nucleotides line up with TRBD2. The CDR3 has 16 residues. Germline trimming cut 5 bases from V and 1 base from J; bases unmatched to any gene: 8. Germline CDR1 is MNHNS and CDR2 is SASEGT.

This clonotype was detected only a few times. CDR3 nucleotides: TGTGCCAGCAGCACAACTAGCGGGAGTGGCACAGATACGCAGTATTTT. This gives the protein CASSTTSGSGTDTQYF. The J gene is TRBJ2-3, the V gene TRBV9; 11 nucleotides match TRBD2. The CDR3 is 16 amino acids. In germline, CDR1 is SGDLS, CDR2 YYNGEE. V trimming: 4 bases; J trimming: 1 base; junction bases outside the gene matches: 5.

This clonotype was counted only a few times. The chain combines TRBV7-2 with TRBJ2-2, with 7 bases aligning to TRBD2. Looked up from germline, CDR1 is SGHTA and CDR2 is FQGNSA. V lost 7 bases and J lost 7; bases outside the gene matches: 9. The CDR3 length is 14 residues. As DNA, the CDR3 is TGTGCCAGCACTTCCCGGACTAGTCTCGGGGAGCTGTTTTTT. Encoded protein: CASTSRTSLGELFF.

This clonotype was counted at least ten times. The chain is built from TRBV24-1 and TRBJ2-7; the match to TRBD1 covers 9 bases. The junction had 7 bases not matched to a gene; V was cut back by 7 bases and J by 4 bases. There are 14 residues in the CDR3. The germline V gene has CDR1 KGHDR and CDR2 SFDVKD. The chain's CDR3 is CATSSGTGRYEQYF. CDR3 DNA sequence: TGTGCCACCAGCTCCGGGACAGGGAGATACGAGCAGTACTTC.

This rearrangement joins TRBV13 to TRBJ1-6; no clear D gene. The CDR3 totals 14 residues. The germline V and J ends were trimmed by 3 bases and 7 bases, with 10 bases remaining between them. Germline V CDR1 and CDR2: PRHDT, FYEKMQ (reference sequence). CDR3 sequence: CASSFGYVNSPLHF. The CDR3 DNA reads TGTGCCAGCAGCTTCGGTTATGTAAATTCACCCCTCCACTTT.

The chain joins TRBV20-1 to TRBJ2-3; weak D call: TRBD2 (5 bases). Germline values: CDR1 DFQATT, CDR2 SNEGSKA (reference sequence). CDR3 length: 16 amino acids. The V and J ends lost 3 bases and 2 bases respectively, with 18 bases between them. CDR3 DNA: TGCAGTGCTAGGGACTCGCAGAACACCTTCACAGATACGCAGTATTTT. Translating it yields CSARDSQNTFTDTQYF.

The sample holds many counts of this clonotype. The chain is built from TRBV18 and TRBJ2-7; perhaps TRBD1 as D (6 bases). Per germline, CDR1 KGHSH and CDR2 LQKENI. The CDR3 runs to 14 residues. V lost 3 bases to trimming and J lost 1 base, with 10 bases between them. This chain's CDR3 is CASSPTRGSYEQYF. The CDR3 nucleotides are TGTGCCAGCTCACCTACCAGGGGATCCTACGAGCAGTACTTC. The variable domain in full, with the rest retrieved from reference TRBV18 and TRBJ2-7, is NAGVMQNPRHLVRRRGQEARLRCSPMKGHSHVYWYRQLPEEGLKFMVYLQKENIIDESGMPKERFSAEFPKEGPSILRIQQVVRGDSAAYFCASSPTRGSYEQYFGPGTRLTVT.

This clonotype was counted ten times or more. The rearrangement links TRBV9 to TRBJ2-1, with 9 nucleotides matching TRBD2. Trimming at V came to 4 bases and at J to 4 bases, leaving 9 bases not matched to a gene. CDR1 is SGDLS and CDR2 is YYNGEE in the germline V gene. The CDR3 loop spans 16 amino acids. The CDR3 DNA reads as TGTGCCAGCAGCTCCGCGAAGACTAGCGGTTACAATGAGCAGTTCTTC. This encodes CASSSAKTSGYNEQFF.

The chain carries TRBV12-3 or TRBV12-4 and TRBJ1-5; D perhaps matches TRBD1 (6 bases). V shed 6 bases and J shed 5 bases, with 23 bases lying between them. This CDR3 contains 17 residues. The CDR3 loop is CASSRLQGALSDQPQHF. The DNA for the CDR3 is TGTGCCAGCAGCCGGCTACAGGGAGCTCTGAGTGATCAGCCCCAGCATTTT.

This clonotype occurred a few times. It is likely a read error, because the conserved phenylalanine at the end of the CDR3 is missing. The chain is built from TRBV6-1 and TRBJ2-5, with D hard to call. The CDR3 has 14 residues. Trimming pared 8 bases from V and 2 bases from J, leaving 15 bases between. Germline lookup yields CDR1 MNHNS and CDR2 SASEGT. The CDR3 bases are TGTGCCAGCTCAAACCCCCGTCGGCAAGAGACCCAGTACCTC. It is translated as CASSNPRRQETQYL.

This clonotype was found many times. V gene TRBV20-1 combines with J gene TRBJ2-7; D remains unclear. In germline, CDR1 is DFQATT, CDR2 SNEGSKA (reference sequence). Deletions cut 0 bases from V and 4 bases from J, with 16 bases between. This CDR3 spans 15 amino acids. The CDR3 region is CSARDVASLRYEQYF. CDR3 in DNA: TGCAGTGCTAGAGATGTGGCATCCCTAAGATACGAGCAGTACTTC.

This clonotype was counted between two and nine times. The CDR3 spells CASSQGGGGAYGYTF. CDR3 sequence (DNA): TGCGCCAGCAGCCAAGGAGGAGGGGGCGCCTATGGCTACACCTTC. The chain employs TRBV4-3 and TRBJ1-2, with 7 bases lining up with TRBD1. The CDR3 consists of 15 residues. The V segment lost 1 base and the J segment 4 bases; nucleotides outside the gene matches: 6. The germline CDR1 and CDR2 sequences are LGHNA and YSLEER.